This TCR beta chain was captured by sequencing in a study of identical twins. The study, taken as a whole, reports: Within monozygotic twins, out-of-frame TCR alpha sharing was underestimated by the models. Reduced insertions were recorded for abundant cord blood beta clonotypes, with no such pattern in memory repertoires. The degree of excess twin sharing was weaker in beta out-of-frame sequences.

TCRdb passed the 5' RACE reads through MiXCR, listing each CDR3 protein once. Here the sample spans 600,000 to 700,000 distinct CDR3 sequences, over 20% being singletons. This clonotype was counted ten times or more. Antigen specificity is unknown. V shed 0 bases, J shed 4 bases, and the junction held 12 bases outside the gene matches. This CDR3 has 16 residues. The germline CDR1 and CDR2 sequences are DFQATT and SNEGSKA (reference sequence). This sample was also put to use in a study of T cells expressing NK-cell markers. That work states: These clonotypes, the leaders elsewhere, also led the CD3+CD56-NKG2C+ fraction in four donors.

Sample: PBMCs. This TCR was sampled from a young woman in good health. The V and J genes are TRBV20-1 and TRBJ2-7; 7 bases match TRBD2. This CDR3 is CSARDPLAERGYEQYF. In nucleotides, the CDR3 is TGCAGTGCTAGAGATCCCCTAGCGGAGCGAGGATACGAGCAGTACTTC.